The 3 T cell receptor beta chains below were found in one sample sequenced in a study of T cell repertoires in cytomegalovirus infection. MiXCR, run by TCRdb on the reads, gives a single entry per CDR3 protein. The table includes hundreds of thousands of distinct CDR3 sequences, about 39% detected once. These receptors' antigens are unknown. This material consisted of cultured PBMCs, taken from culture after CMV antigen stimulation. All receptors derive from a human donor in good health (CMV status not recorded). Some clones in this sample may be carry-over from other donors' samples.

The chain links TRBV7-6 to TRBJ2-7; no reliable D call. The CDR3 runs 15 residues. The ends were cut back, 2 bases at V and 6 bases at J, with 17 bases in the middle. The V gene's germline CDR1 is SGHVS and CDR2 FNYEAQ. Here the CDR3 reads CASSLSSVPYGEQYF. Here the CDR3 DNA reads TGTGCCAGCAGCTTAAGTTCGGTACCCTACGGCGAGCAGTACTTC.

This clonotype was seen more than once but under ten times. CDR3 loop: CASSLWSGADEQFF. The CDR3 DNA reads TGTGCCAGCAGTTTATGGAGCGGGGCAGATGAGCAGTTCTTC. The chain uses TRBV27 and TRBJ2-1; TRBD2 matches 7 bases. This CDR3 contains 14 residues. CDR1 is MNHEY, CDR2 SMNVEV, per germline (reference sequence). The J segment lost 8 bases and the V segment lost 1 base, leaving 5 bases of the junction unmatched.

This clonotype has only a few counts. In DNA form, the CDR3 reads TGCGCCAGCAGCGCGGGACAGCCGAACACCGGGGAGCTGTTTTTT. This encodes CASSAGQPNTGELFF. The V gene is TRBV5-1, the J gene TRBJ2-2; TRBD1 might be the D (7 bases). The V end was cut by 4 bases, the J end by 0 bases, with 10 bases between. The CDR3 is made up of 15 amino acids. From germline, CDR1 is SGHRS and CDR2 YFSETQ. The full variable domain, with the rest looked up from reference TRBV5-1 and TRBJ2-2, is KAGVTQTPRYLIKTRGQQVTLSCSPISGHRSVSWYQQTPGQGLQFLFEYFSETQRNKGNFPGRFSGRQFSNSRSEMNVSTLELGDSALYLCASSAGQPNTGELFFGEGSRLTVL.